Below, one TCR beta chain is given with its context. Its specificity is not known. These data belong to a study of shared clonotypes between healthy human individuals. The study, taken as a whole, reports: All-four-donor shared clonotypes had higher generation probabilities than non-shared clonotypes did.

The naive CD8 population came from CD45RO-negative cells selected for CCR7, without terminally differentiated effector memory CD45RA+ cells. Deep was the level used in running the assay. Repertoires were generated with immunoSEQ multiplex PCR, while TCRdb's copy carries only in-frame clones and drops some. The sample lists around 650,000 clones, roughly 96% seen once, with more than 0.085% in the top ten. This sequence was found in a woman aged 25 to 45 in good health. The sequenced material came from naive CD8+ T cells sorted from blood.

CDR3 DNA: TGTGCCAGCGGGAGGGTGGGAGAGACCCAGTACTTC. It translates to CASGRVGETQYF. This sequence joins TRBV7-8 and TRBJ2-5, with 7 bases that match TRBD2. The CDR3 is 12 amino acids. The germline V gene has CDR1 SGHVS and CDR2 FQNEAQ. With 8 bases clipped from V and 4 bases from J, the junction kept 4 bases outside the gene matches.